This T cell receptor (beta chain) was recorded in a study of blood T cell repertoires in COVID-19 (dated by TCRdb to 2020 to 2022). As for the study more broadly: Samples from collaborators originated in the United States, Italy and Spain and spanned both the acute and convalescent phases of COVID-19. The material from the prospective study consisted of cDNA or gDNA derived from T cells, B-cell-depleted T cells, or PBMCs. The dataset comprised deeply sampled blood TCRbeta repertoires from subjects exposed to, actively infected with, or recovered from COVID-19. A freely available public database, intended as a resource for researchers studying the immune response to SARS-CoV-2, is where the repertoires were released. Samples came from the ongoing ImmuneRACE study (first 160 participants) plus 1,254 subjects from 6 global collaborators. Sample metadata almost always included a de-identified subject ID, COVID-19 status, age in years and sex. Where available, HLA class I and class II types were taken from metadata supplied by the sample provider and were not determined by assay-based typing.

V and J are trimmed by 5 bases and 13 bases, and the gene matches miss 17 bases of the junction. Spanning cysteine to phenylalanine, the CDR3 consists of 15 amino acids. Only CDR3 DNA remains: 45 bases, in frame from the first base. CDR1 SGHTS and CDR2 YDEGEE were looked up in the germline V gene. Summary of the overall study and its limitations: How much clinical and demographic metadata was included differed by source and by participant, and the metadata was provided uncurated.

One collaborating source in Seattle enrolled patients while the patients were actively infected and followed the patients over time throughout the course of disease. Collaborating institutions collected whole blood in K2EDTA tubes following their own protocols. Collaborator samples were shipped for TCRbeta analysis as frozen whole blood, isolated PBMCs, or DNA extracted from either sample type. The immunoSEQ Assay, a bias-controlled multiplex PCR, was used to amplify TCRbeta CDR3 regions from genomic DNA. As for the authors' bioinformatics: The number of nucleated cells in each sample was estimated by amplification of reference gene primers within the assay. To quantify the absolute abundance of each unique TCRbeta CDR3 rearrangement, sequence reads were collapsed and filtered. For each sample, productive Simpson clonality was calculated as the square root of Simpson's diversity index over productive rearrangements. TCRdb obtained this table from immuneACCESS and retained in-frame rearrangements with V and J assigned. These tables miss some clones; where compared with another copy, unresolved V genes account for less than half of the shortfall, and the remainder is unexplained. V and J calls and clone size follow that table, whereas D and trimming were derived from the DNA. The table for this sample lists roughly 200,000 clones; roughly 76% of them were counted only once. The ten largest make up about 10% of the sample.

Points on this clone: Its antigen remains unidentified. Base-call qualities are not available, and no considerably larger clone is one nucleotide away.

The V gene is TRBV5-8 and the J gene is TRBJ2-1; TRBD1 matches 8 bases in the middle. The origin of this receptor is a woman aged 40 to 50 with COVID-19, enrolled during active disease. Sequenced: peripheral blood. Read as DNA, the sequence is TGTGCCAGCAGAGCGATCCGGGGACAGGAAATTCCCCAGTTCTTC. This yields the protein CASRAIRGQEIPQFF.